The 2 T cell receptor beta chains in this list originate from one sample, sequenced in a study of blood T cell repertoires in COVID-19 (dated by TCRdb to about 2020). Libraries were made using the immunoSEQ multiplex PCR assay. TCRdb obtained this table from immuneACCESS and retained in-frame rearrangements with V and J assigned. These tables miss some clones; where compared with another copy, unresolved V genes account for less than half of the shortfall, and the remainder is unexplained. Counted in this sample were roughly 45,000 clones; 65% to 85% of them appeared once. Nearly 4.5% of the sample belongs to the ten largest clones. The material sequenced was peripheral blood. The receptor set was obtained from a man aged 50-59 years with active COVID-19.

The sample holds a few counts of this clone. The CDR3, as DNA: TGTGCCAGCAGCTTAAGCGGGGCGAACACCGGGGAGCTGTTTTTT. Its protein product is CASSLSGANTGELFF. The genes are TRBV7-9 and TRBJ2-2, with 7 nucleotides matching TRBD2. This CDR3 is built from 15 residues. Germline-derived CDR1 and CDR2 are SEHNR and FQNEAQ (reference sequence). Trimming removed 2 bases from V and 0 bases from J; junction bases left unmatched: 0. The complete variable domain, with remaining parts taken from reference TRBV7-9 and TRBJ2-2, reads DTGVSQNPRHKITKRGQNVTFRCDPISEHNRLYWYRQTLGQGPEFLTYFQNEAQLEKSRLLSDRFSAERPKGSFSTLEIQRTEQGDSAMYLCASSLSGANTGELFFGEGSRLTVL.

DNA for the CDR3: TGCGCCAGCAGCCACGGACTCTCCAACACCGGGGAGCTGTTTTTT. Translated: CASSHGLSNTGELFF. The V and J genes are TRBV4-1 and TRBJ2-2; possible D gene TRBD2, 5 bases. The germline V and J ends were trimmed by 3 bases and 2 bases, with 10 bases remaining between them. The V gene's germline CDR1 is MGHRA and CDR2 YSYEKL. The CDR3 sequence is 15 residues long.